The 20 T cell receptor beta chains given below trace back to one sample, sequenced in a study of cytomegalovirus exposure and HLA in healthy donors. A multiplex PCR was run with 60 Vbeta primers and 13 Jbeta primers. Assay used: immunoSEQ multiplex PCR; TCRdb lists only in-frame clones, some missing. The sample holds approximately 120,000 clones, 73% seen once. Sequencing used PBMCs. The receptors shown here come from a man aged 40-55 years in good health and CMV-seronegative.

A remark on this clone: The junction departs from germline at one end; a sequencing error may be responsible. The V and J genes are TRBV9 and TRBJ1-3; a possible D gene is TRBD1 (6 bases). CDR1 and CDR2 from the germline V gene are SGDLS and YYNGEE. The CDR3 is 15 residues long. The CDR3 reads CANSVGGGSGNTIYF. The CDR3, as DNA: TGTGCCAACAGCGTAGGAGGGGGCTCTGGAAACACCATATATTTT.

CDR3 protein: CASKQVISNQPQHF. In DNA, the CDR3 is TGTGCCAGCAAACAGGTTATTAGCAATCAGCCCCAGCATTTT. The chain carries TRBV6-1 and TRBJ1-5; TRBD1 is a possible D gene (5 bases). In germline, CDR1 is MNHNS, CDR2 SASEGT. The CDR3 extends over 14 amino acids. V was clipped by 7 bases and J by 0 bases, with 10 bases between them.

The chain uses TRBV29-1 and TRBJ1-1; the D gene is possibly TRBD1 (5 bases). Trimming removed 4 bases from V and 0 bases from J, with 9 bases in between. The CDR3 loop spans 13 amino acids. Germline CDR1 SQVTM, CDR2 ANQGSEA. The chain's CDR3 is CSVGGGLNTEAFF. The CDR3, as DNA: TGCAGCGTTGGGGGGGGATTGAACACTGAAGCTTTCTTT.

This clone showed up just a few times. The chain has TRBV27 and TRBJ2-7; TRBD1 agrees at 9 bases. Germline V gene data show CDR1 as MNHEY and CDR2 as SMNVEV (reference sequence). Trimming cost V 5 bases and J 2 bases; bases outside gene matches: 7. The CDR3 has 15 residues. CDR3 sequence: CASSPEGQGTYEQYF. The CDR3, as DNA: TGTGCCAGCAGTCCCGAGGGACAGGGTACCTACGAGCAGTACTTC.

This clone was seen a few times. V is TRBV27 and J is TRBJ2-5, with 10 nucleotides matching TRBD1. With 8 bases clipped from V and 5 bases from J, the junction kept 5 bases outside the gene matches. Germline-derived CDR1 and CDR2 are MNHEY and SMNVEV (reference sequence). CDR3 size: 13 residues. The CDR3 region is CASGPDRGETQYF. In nucleotides, the CDR3 is TGTGCCAGCGGCCCGGACAGGGGGGAGACCCAGTACTTC.

The CDR3 DNA reads as TGTGCCAGCAGTGAAATTAGCGGGGGCACTAGCACAGATACGCAGTATTTT. This encodes CASSEISGGTSTDTQYF. The genes are TRBV6-1 and TRBJ2-3; 9 bases map to TRBD2. Germline V gives CDR1 MNHNS, CDR2 SASEGT. This CDR3 contains 17 residues. V was clipped by 2 bases and J by 0 bases; unmatched bases: 6.

This chain links TRBV7-6 with TRBJ2-7, with 8 bases fitting TRBD2. The CDR3 covers 14 residues. V gave up 5 bases and J gave up 1 base; unmatched junction bases: 4. Germline values: CDR1 SGHVS, CDR2 FNYEAQ. In DNA, the CDR3 is TGTGCCAGCAGCCCGGGGGGGGGATCCTACGAGCAGTACTTC. Protein product: CASSPGGGSYEQYF.

This clone was seen just once. This rearrangement joins TRBV25-1 to TRBJ1-1; D is perhaps TRBD1 (6 bases). Germline V gene data show CDR1 as MGHDK and CDR2 as SYGVNS. The CDR3 is 10 amino acids. The CDR3 DNA reads as TGTTCGGGGGGCTACACTGAAGCTTTCTTT. This translates into CSGGYTEAFF.

This clone was found a few times. This chain connects TRBV10-3 to TRBJ2-1; the match to TRBD2 covers 11 bases. CDR1 is ENHRY, CDR2 SYGVKD, per germline. CDR3 length equals 16 residues. Trimming cost V 0 bases and J 6 bases; bases outside gene matches: 4. The CDR3 DNA follows: TGTGCCATCAGTGAGTCTGTAGCGGGGGGGCTCAATGAGCAGTTCTTC. It translates to CAISESVAGGLNEQFF.

The genes are TRBV5-4 and TRBJ1-1; 7 nucleotides match TRBD1. V shed 4 bases, J shed 4 bases, and the junction held 4 bases outside the gene matches. Germline lookup yields CDR1 SGHNT and CDR2 YYREEE (reference sequence). CDR3 length: 13 residues. The CDR3 loop reads CASSLTGATEAFF. CDR3 nucleotides: TGTGCCAGCAGCCTCACAGGGGCCACTGAAGCTTTCTTT.

The genes are TRBV5-1 and TRBJ1-4; D call uncertain. CDR3 size: 14 residues. Germline loops: CDR1 SGHRS, CDR2 YFSETQ. Trimming left V 0 bases short and J 8 bases short, with 11 bases between. CDR3 protein: CASSLAVTEEKLFF. CDR3 nucleotide sequence: TGCGCCAGCAGCTTGGCCGTTACAGAAGAAAAACTGTTTTTT.

The rearrangement links TRBV11-2 to TRBJ1-1; D might be TRBD1 (6 bases). This CDR3 is 15 amino acids long. Germline lookup yields CDR1 SGHAT and CDR2 FQNNGV. V lost 4 bases and J lost 3, with 15 bases in between. The CDR3 nucleotides read TGTGCCAGCAGCTCGTTCAGGGGAGGGTACACTGAAGCTTTCTTT. Its protein is CASSSFRGGYTEAFF.

This clone was seen a few times. V gene TRBV15 combines with J gene TRBJ2-7; D perhaps matches TRBD1 (6 bases). Per the germline V gene, CDR1 is LNHNV and CDR2 is YYDKDF (reference sequence). The CDR3 runs to 13 residues. The V end lost 0 bases, the J end lost 4 bases, and 7 bases lay between the germline ends. The CDR3 nucleotides are TGTGCCACCAGCAGAGACAGGGGTTACGAGCAGTACTTC. It is translated as CATSRDRGYEQYF.

This chain joins TRBV18 and TRBJ2-2; 8 nucleotides line up with TRBD2. This CDR3 has 16 amino acids. Looked up from germline, CDR1 is KGHSH and CDR2 is LQKENI. Trimming took 2 bases from V and 1 from J; bases not matched to a gene: 3. Here the CDR3 reads CASSPRSGGNTGELFF. The DNA for the CDR3 is TGTGCCAGCTCACCAAGGAGCGGGGGGAACACCGGGGAGCTGTTTTTT.

V is TRBV4-3 and J is TRBJ2-3; TRBD2 is a possible D gene (6 bases). V lost 2 bases and J 3 bases, leaving 15 bases between the germline ends. CDR3 size: 16 residues. Germline CDR1 and CDR2: LGHNA and YSLEER. The CDR3 DNA reads as TGCGCCAGCAGCCAACTCCTAGGAGGGAGAACAGATACGCAGTATTTT. Protein product: CASSQLLGGRTDTQYF.

The rearrangement links TRBV4-1 to TRBJ2-7; tentative D call: TRBD1 (6 bases). The CDR3 has 15 residues. The germline CDR1 and CDR2 sequences are MGHRA and YSYEKL. The ends were cut back, 0 bases at V and 3 bases at J, with 12 bases in the middle. This CDR3 reads CASSQEGAGYYEQYF. In nucleotides, the CDR3 is TGCGCCAGCAGCCAAGAGGGGGCAGGTTACTACGAGCAGTACTTC.

V usage is TRBV5-6 and J usage is TRBJ1-2, with 9 bases lining up with TRBD1. The CDR3 is made up of 12 amino acids. CDR1 is SGHDT, CDR2 YYEEEE, per germline. V shed 7 bases, J shed 6 bases, and the junction held 4 bases outside the gene matches. The CDR3 protein is CASEQGAHGYTF. DNA for the CDR3: TGTGCCAGCGAACAGGGGGCGCATGGCTACACCTTC.

The rearrangement uses TRBV7-3 and TRBJ2-6, with TRBD2 as a possible D gene (5 bases). The CDR3 totals 14 residues. V lost 4 bases, J lost 4 bases, and 8 bases lay in between. Germline V gene data show CDR1 as SGHTA and CDR2 as FQGTGA. The chain's CDR3 is CASSSPGGANVLTF. The CDR3 nucleotides are TGTGCCAGCAGCTCCCCGGGGGGGGCCAACGTCCTGACTTTC.

The chain carries TRBV4-2 and TRBJ2-7; TRBD2 agrees at 12 bases. Per the germline V gene, CDR1 is LGHNA and CDR2 is YNFKEQ. Trimming removed 4 bases from V and 2 bases from J; junction bases left unmatched: 6. CDR3 length: 16 residues. CDR3 in amino acids: CASSRRTSGVTYEQYF. DNA of the CDR3: TGTGCCAGCAGCCGCCGGACTAGCGGGGTAACCTACGAGCAGTACTTC.

This clone was counted between two and nine times. The genes are TRBV28 and TRBJ2-1; maybe TRBD1 (6 bases). This CDR3 spans 14 amino acids. V lost 5 bases and J lost 12, with 20 bases in between. Germline values: CDR1 MDHEN, CDR2 SYDVKM. This chain's CDR3 is CASSIQPAGAGQFF. The CDR3 region has the DNA TGTGCCAGCAGTATACAACCGGCAGGGGCCGGGCAGTTCTTC.